Listed below are T cell receptor beta chains from one sample, sequenced in a study of metastatic and nonmetastatic thyroid tumors. Through MiXCR, TCRdb re-clonotyped the PCR reads. The sample lists roughly 30,000 clones; about 16% were seen once. Sequencing was done on a sample of blood. These receptors originate from a female donor with papillary thyroid cancer or a benign thyroid nodule (not recorded which). Some clones in this sample may be carry-over from other donors' samples. Each CDR3 is given with its conserved first and last residue. The D gene is left open where the match is weak. Size is stated for part of the rows, as once, few or many counts, or as a class when the clone is expanded.

cdr3_aa	cdr3_nt	j_call	clone_size	v_call	d_call
CASVRMGEVSGELFF	TGTGCCAGCGTAAGGATGGGGGAGGTATCCGGGGAGCTGTTTTTT	TRBJ2-2	few	TRBV6-2/TRBV6-3	.
CASIPRGSNTGELFF	TGTGCCAGCATTCCTAGAGGCAGCAACACCGGGGAGCTGTTTTTT	TRBJ2-2	medium-sized	TRBV6-1	.
CAISGGLYNSPLHF	TGTGCCATCAGTGGCGGCCTCTATAATTCACCCCTCCACTTT	TRBJ1-6	few	TRBV10-3	.
CASSFGTSGTDTQYF	TGTGCCAGCAGTTTCGGGACTAGCGGCACAGATACGCAGTATTTT	TRBJ2-3	many	TRBV6-4	TRBD2
CASSLVAGGRNEQFF	TGTGCCAGCAGCTTAGTAGCGGGGGGCAGGAATGAGCAGTTCTTC	TRBJ2-1	many	TRBV7-2	TRBD2
CAGGATYEQYF	TGTGCCGGGGGGGCTACCTACGAGCAGTACTTC	TRBJ2-7	medium-sized	TRBV6-1	.
CSARDPRLAGGHETQYF	TGCAGTGCTAGAGACCCTCGACTAGCGGGGGGTCACGAGACCCAGTACTTC	TRBJ2-5	many	TRBV20-1	TRBD2
CAWSVGSGETQYF	TGTGCCTGGAGCGTAGGATCGGGGGAGACCCAGTACTTC	TRBJ2-5	.	TRBV30	.
CASSPTGSYEQYF	TGTGCCAGCAGTCCAACTGGTTCCTACGAGCAGTACTTC	TRBJ2-7	medium-sized	TRBV12-3/TRBV12-4	.
CASSLDSWEKLFF	TGTGCCAGCAGCTTAGACAGTTGGGAAAAACTGTTTTTT	TRBJ1-4	many	TRBV7-8	.
CASTPGYTF	TGTGCCAGCACCCCCGGCTACACCTTC	TRBJ1-2	medium-sized	TRBV28	.
CATSEGTVNQPQHF	TGTGCCACCAGTGAGGGGACAGTTAATCAGCCCCAGCATTTT	TRBJ1-5	many	TRBV24-1	TRBD1
CASSSSGGLGGSADTQYF	TGTGCCAGCAGTTCCTCTGGCGGATTAGGCGGGAGTGCAGATACGCAGTATTTT	TRBJ2-3	many	TRBV6-5	TRBD2
CASNGVDRVEKLFF	TGTGCCAGCAATGGAGTGGACAGGGTGGAAAAACTGTTTTTT	TRBJ1-4	.	TRBV12-3/TRBV12-4	TRBD1
CASSSLAGGPDTQYF	TGTGCCAGCAGCTCCCTAGCGGGGGGGCCAGATACGCAGTATTTT	TRBJ2-3	many	TRBV5-4	TRBD2
CASSSGRGGNEQFF	TGCGCCAGCAGCTCCGGCAGGGGGGGCAATGAGCAGTTCTTC	TRBJ2-1	many	TRBV5-1	.
CASRTGQGNTEAFF	TGTGCCAGCAGAACCGGACAGGGCAACACTGAAGCTTTCTTT	TRBJ1-1	many	TRBV28	TRBD1
CASSLKRRGGKETQYF	TGTGCCAGCAGCTTAAAACGGCGGGGGGGGAAGGAGACCCAGTACTTC	TRBJ2-5	few	TRBV7-2	TRBD2
CASRSGLQGSTDTHYF	TGTGCCAGCAGGAGTGGGCTACAGGGTAGCACAGATACGCATTATTTT	TRBJ2-3	.	TRBV6-2/TRBV6-3	.
CASSPPGITNEKLFF	TGTGCCAGCAGCCCCCCCGGGATTACTAATGAAAAACTGTTTTTT	TRBJ1-4	many	TRBV3-1	.
CASSLQGAREQYF	TGTGCCAGCAGCTTACAGGGGGCGCGCGAGCAGTACTTC	TRBJ2-7	.	TRBV7-9	TRBD1
CASSKEYSNQPQHF	TGTGCCAGCAGTAAGGAATATAGCAATCAGCCCCAGCATTTT	TRBJ1-5	many	TRBV2	.